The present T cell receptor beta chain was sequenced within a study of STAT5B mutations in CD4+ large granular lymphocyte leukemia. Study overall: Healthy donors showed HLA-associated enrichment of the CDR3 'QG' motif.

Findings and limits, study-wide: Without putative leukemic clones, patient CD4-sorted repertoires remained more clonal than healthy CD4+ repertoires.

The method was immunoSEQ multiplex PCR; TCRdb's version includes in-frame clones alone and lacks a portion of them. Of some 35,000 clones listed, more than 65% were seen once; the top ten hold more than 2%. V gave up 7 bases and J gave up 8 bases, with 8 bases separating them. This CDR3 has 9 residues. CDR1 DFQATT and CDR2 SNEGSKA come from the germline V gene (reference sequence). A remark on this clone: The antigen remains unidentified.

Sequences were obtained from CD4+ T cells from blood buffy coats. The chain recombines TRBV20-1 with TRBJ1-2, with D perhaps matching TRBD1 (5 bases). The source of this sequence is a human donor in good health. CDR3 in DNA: TGCAGTGTGTGGGACGGCTACACCTTC. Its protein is CSVWDGYTF.